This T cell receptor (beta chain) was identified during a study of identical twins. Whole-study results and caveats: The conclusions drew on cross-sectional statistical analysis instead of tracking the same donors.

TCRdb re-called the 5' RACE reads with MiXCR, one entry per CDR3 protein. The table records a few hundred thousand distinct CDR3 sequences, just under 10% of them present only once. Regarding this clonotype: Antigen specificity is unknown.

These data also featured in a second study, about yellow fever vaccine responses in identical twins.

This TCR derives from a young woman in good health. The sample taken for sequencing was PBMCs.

CDR3 region: CASSESRFSSYNEQFF. The CDR3 region has the DNA TGTGCCAGCAGTGAATCCCGATTTAGCTCCTACAATGAGCAGTTCTTC. The chain links TRBV25-1 to TRBJ2-1; the D is unclear. Germline CDR1 and CDR2: MGHDK and SYGVNS. The CDR3 sequence is 16 residues long. Trimming took off 1 base at V and 0 bases at J, with 10 bases between the two ends.